These 31 T cell receptor beta chains were sequenced from one sample in a study of blood T cells in healthy people across ages. A sample-barcoded 5' primer and a J-beta primer mix were used in a second PCR of roughly 7 to 11 cycles. TCRdb re-analysed the 5' RACE reads in MiXCR, keeping a single row per CDR3 protein. Altogether 850,000 to 1,100,000 distinct CDR3 sequences are present, roughly two fifths being singletons, with the ten largest covering approximately 14%. Specimen: blood. The source of these receptors is a man between 18 and 35 years old in good health.

The rearrangement joins TRBV5-1 to TRBJ1-1; D uncertain. The CDR3 contains 16 residues. The germline CDR1 and CDR2 sequences are SGHRS and YFSETQ. V was shortened by 0 bases and J by 8 bases, with 20 bases between the two germline ends. Here the CDR3 DNA reads TGCGCCAGCAGCTTGGGGGAACGTCGGTCGCCAGGCGAAGCTTTCTTT. Encoded protein: CASSLGERRSPGEAFF.

V gene TRBV4-2 combines with J gene TRBJ2-2; the D is unclear. The germline V gene has CDR1 LGHNA and CDR2 YNFKEQ. With 3 bases removed from V and 9 bases from J, the gap between germline ends came to 14 bases. The CDR3 loop spans 14 amino acids. The CDR3, as DNA: TGTGCCAGCAGCCATAACGTGGCTGGTAGGGAGCTGTTTTTT. Amino acids: CASSHNVAGRELFF.

On this clonotype: The junction and the germline gene differ at one end; a read error may be behind it. For the CDR3, the DNA is TGTGCCAGCAGCCAAGATGGGCAGAGCTCCTACGAGGAGTACTTC. Protein sequence: CASSQDGQSSYEEYF. The chain couples TRBV4-2 to TRBJ2-7; D call uncertain. Germline assignment: CDR1 LGHNA and CDR2 YNFKEQ. The CDR3 loop spans 15 amino acids.

The chain uses TRBV20-1 and TRBJ2-4, with 8 bases aligning to TRBD2. Losses at the gene ends were 5 bases for V and 9 bases for J; bases not matched to a gene: 15. The CDR3 is 15 amino acids. The germline gives CDR1 DFQATT, CDR2 SNEGSKA (reference sequence). This CDR3 reads CSADSPDSRGGIQYF. CDR3 in DNA: TGCAGTGCTGATTCTCCGGACTCCCGGGGGGGCATTCAGTACTTC.

This clonotype occurred once. The chain combines TRBV5-1 with TRBJ2-7; the D gene is possibly TRBD2 (5 bases). There are 15 residues in the CDR3. Germline values: CDR1 SGHRS, CDR2 YFSETQ. V lost 0 bases to trimming and J lost 0 bases, with 10 bases between them. DNA of the CDR3: TGCGCCAGCAGCTTGGCGCGGGCCTCCTCCTACGAGCAGTACTTC. It translates to CASSLARASSYEQYF.

This clonotype was counted a few times. This chain uses TRBV20-1 with TRBJ1-5; D gene ambiguous. The CDR3 is made up of 14 amino acids. Trimming shortened V by 0 bases and J by 5 bases, and 11 bases separated the two germline ends. Germline V gene sequence: CDR1 DFQATT, CDR2 SNEGSKA (reference sequence). In nucleotides, the CDR3 is TGCAGTGCTAGAGATCGTCGGGGATATCAGCCCCAGCATTTT. Residues: CSARDRRGYQPQHF.

This chain uses TRBV12-3 or TRBV12-4 with TRBJ1-1; TRBD1 might be the D (6 bases). Deletions cut 8 bases from V and 0 bases from J, with 13 bases between. This CDR3 region has 14 residues. For the CDR3, the DNA is TGTGCCAGCGGGGCTACAGGGATGAACACTGAAGCTTTCTTT. Its protein product is CASGATGMNTEAFF.

The V gene is TRBV10-3, the J gene TRBJ1-1; D uncertain. With 6 bases removed from V and 1 base from J, the gap between germline ends came to 15 bases. The CDR3 totals 15 residues. The germline V gene has CDR1 ENHRY and CDR2 SYGVKD. In DNA form, the CDR3 reads TGTGCCATCAGGGACTCGGTGGGGAGGAACACTGAAGCTTTCTTT. Protein product: CAIRDSVGRNTEAFF.

The chain links TRBV20-1 to TRBJ2-7; tentatively, D is TRBD1 or TRBD2 (5 bases each). CDR1 and CDR2 (germline): DFQATT, SNEGSKA (reference sequence). The CDR3 spans 14 residues. Trimming removed 6 bases at V and 3 bases at J, with 18 bases between. This chain's CDR3 is CSAPLEGTDYEQYF. The CDR3 nucleotides are TGCAGTGCGCCGCTTGAAGGGACGGACTACGAGCAGTACTTC.

As for this clonotype: Compared with germline, one end of the junction differs, possibly owing to a read error. The chain couples TRBV13 to TRBJ2-1, with TRBD1 matching 8 bases. Germline assignment: CDR1 PRHDT and CDR2 FYEKMQ (reference sequence). CDR3 size: 16 residues. The CDR3: CASSHGEGTGYNEQFF. The CDR3 DNA reads TGCGCCAGCAGCCATGGCGAGGGGACAGGATACAATGAGCAGTTCTTC.

The gene calls are TRBV7-2 and TRBJ2-7; either TRBD1 or TRBD2 may fit D (5 bases each). Per the germline V gene, CDR1 is SGHTA and CDR2 is FQGNSA. The CDR3 has 14 residues. Deletions cut 1 base from V and 4 bases from J, with 11 bases between. CDR3 loop: CASSLEMGVYEQYF. In nucleotides, the CDR3 is TGTGCCAGCAGCTTAGAGATGGGGGTGTACGAGCAGTACTTC.

This clonotype has only a few counts. This chain links TRBV12-3 or TRBV12-4 with TRBJ2-4, with 9 bases identical to TRBD1. This CDR3 is 15 amino acids long. The J segment lost 13 bases and the V segment lost 6 bases, leaving 16 bases of the junction unmatched. The CDR3 reads CASSRPGTGIYKQYF. The CDR3 DNA sequence: TGTGCCAGCAGCAGACCCGGGACAGGGATATACAAGCAGTACTTC.

The sample holds a few counts of this clonotype. The chain carries TRBV5-1 and TRBJ1-4; D call uncertain. The CDR3 is made up of 13 amino acids. The ends were cut back, 7 bases at V and 5 bases at J, with 12 bases in the middle. Germline lookup yields CDR1 SGHRS and CDR2 YFSETQ. The CDR3 region is CASAGDENEKLFF. CDR3 bases: TGCGCCAGCGCAGGAGACGAGAATGAAAAACTGTTTTTT.

As concerns this clonotype: This could be a read error, since a much larger clone is one nucleotide away. The CDR3 carries no conserved terminal phenylalanine or tryptophan, so it likely arises from a read error. The J gene is TRBJ1-2, the V gene TRBV14; no definite D call. The germline V gene has CDR1 SGHDN and CDR2 FVKESK. Trimming took 1 base from V and 4 from J, leaving 7 bases between them. This CDR3 contains 13 residues. The chain's CDR3 is CASSQGVVYGYTL. CDR3 bases: TGTGCCAGCAGCCAAGGGGTTGTCTATGGCTACACCTTA.

This clonotype occurred a few times. The rearrangement joins TRBV9 to TRBJ1-2; TRBD1 matches at 9 bases. This CDR3 spans 14 amino acids. The V and J ends lost 4 bases and 7 bases, in that order; junction bases with no gene match: 8. In germline, CDR1 is SGDLS, CDR2 YYNGEE. This CDR3 is CASSPGQGASGYTF. The DNA for the CDR3 is TGTGCCAGCAGCCCGGGACAGGGAGCGAGTGGCTACACCTTC.

This clonotype was picked up a small number of times. A read error may account for a junction end that differs from germline. V is TRBV5-1 and J is TRBJ2-1; 7 nucleotides align to TRBD1. This CDR3 has 17 amino acids. The germline V gene has CDR1 SGHRS and CDR2 YFSETQ. The CDR3: CASSLSRTGNSHNEQFF. For the CDR3, the DNA is TGCGCCAGCAGCTTGTCCCGGACAGGCAACTCCCACAATGAACAGTTCTTC.

The chain links TRBV4-2 to TRBJ2-1; 8 positions match TRBD2. V trimming: 4 bases; J trimming: 5 bases; junction bases outside the gene matches: 7. Germline CDR1 and CDR2: LGHNA and YNFKEQ. The CDR3 is 15 amino acids. The CDR3 here is CASSRGRAGDNEQFF. The DNA for the CDR3 is TGTGCCAGCAGCCGCGGACGAGCGGGGGACAATGAGCAGTTCTTC.

The chain links TRBV6-1 to TRBJ2-2; the match to TRBD1 covers 8 bases. J was trimmed by 6 bases and V by 2 bases; bases with no gene match: 5. From germline, CDR1 is MNHNS and CDR2 SASEGT. The CDR3 runs to 15 residues. The CDR3 protein is CASSEQGALAGELFF. The CDR3 bases are TGTGCCAGCAGTGAACAGGGGGCGCTGGCCGGGGAGCTGTTTTTT.

The rearrangement links TRBV5-1 to TRBJ2-5, with 7 bases fitting TRBD1. Per germline, CDR1 SGHRS and CDR2 YFSETQ. There are 17 residues in the CDR3. V lost 1 base to trimming and J lost 2 bases; unmatched junction nucleotides: 11. This CDR3 reads CASSLSLGQQKQETQYF. The CDR3 DNA sequence: TGCGCCAGCAGCTTGTCTTTGGGACAGCAAAAACAAGAGACCCAGTACTTC.

The chain carries TRBV24-1 and TRBJ1-5, with D possibly being TRBD1 (6 bases). The length of the CDR3 is 12 residues. Germline-derived CDR1 and CDR2 are KGHDR and SFDVKD. CDR3 DNA: TGTGGCTCGGGGGACATTGATCAGCCCCAGCATTTT. Translation: CGSGDIDQPQHF.

The genes are TRBV27 and TRBJ1-2; 8 bases are a match to TRBD1. Germline trimming cut 1 base from V and 7 bases from J; bases unmatched to any gene: 5. The CDR3 length is 14 residues. CDR1 is MNHEY, CDR2 SMNVEV, per germline (reference sequence). The CDR3 loop is CASSLYRGRSGYTF. CDR3 sequence (DNA): TGTGCCAGCAGTTTATACAGGGGGAGGTCTGGCTACACCTTC.

This clonotype was found once. One junction end does not reproduce the germline sequence, and a read error may be involved. The rearrangement joins TRBV12-3 or TRBV12-4 to TRBJ2-5; D may match TRBD1 or TRBD2 (5 bases each). The length of the CDR3 is 20 residues. CDR3 DNA: TGTGCCAGCAGACGTAGCCTGAGGGCTCGTGGGGGAACCTTCCAAGAGACCCCGTACTTC. It encodes CASRRSLRARGGTFQETPYF.

The table lists this clonotype with a few counts. The V gene is TRBV20-1, the J gene TRBJ1-4, with D unclear. The CDR3 length is 12 residues. Germline lookup yields CDR1 DFQATT and CDR2 SNEGSKA (reference sequence). V lost 0 bases to trimming and J lost 7 bases, with 6 bases between them. The CDR3 region has the DNA TGCAGTGCTAGAGATGGGCCTGAAAAACTGTTTTTT. Protein sequence: CSARDGPEKLFF.

This rearrangement joins TRBV7-2 to TRBJ2-3; a weak D match, TRBD2 (7 bases). Per the germline V gene, CDR1 is SGHTA and CDR2 is FQGNSA. This CDR3 spans 17 amino acids. V lost 1 base and J lost 2, with 16 bases in between. The CDR3 protein is CASSLVLRGADTDTQYF. For the CDR3, the DNA is TGTGCCAGCAGCTTAGTTTTACGGGGGGCCGACACAGATACGCAGTATTTT. Full variable domain (remainder filled in from reference TRBV7-2 and TRBJ2-3): GAGVSQSPSNKVTEKGKDVELRCDPISGHTALYWYRQSLGQGLEFLIYFQGNSAPDKSGLPSDRFSAERTGGSVSTLTIQRTQQEDSAVYLCASSLVLRGADTDTQYFGPGTRLTVL.

The rearrangement uses TRBV5-4 and TRBJ2-5, with 8 positions matching TRBD1. The J segment lost 2 bases and the V segment lost 0 bases, leaving 9 bases of the junction unmatched. CDR3 size: 17 residues. Germline V gene lookup returns CDR1 SGHNT and CDR2 YYREEE (reference sequence). The CDR3 DNA is TGTGCCAGCAGCTTGGGACGTACGACAGGGGAACAAGAGACCCAGTACTTC. This encodes CASSLGRTTGEQETQYF.

This clonotype has just a few counts. This rearrangement joins TRBV7-9 to TRBJ1-5; D is ambiguous. CDR1 and CDR2 from the germline V gene are SEHNR and FQNEAQ (reference sequence). The CDR3 has 14 amino acids. Trimming pared 4 bases from V and 3 bases from J, leaving 10 bases between. CDR3 in DNA: TGTGCCAGCAGCTCTCCGGGAGCCAATCAGCCCCAGCATTTT. Its translation is CASSSPGANQPQHF. The whole variable domain, filled in from reference TRBV7-9 and TRBJ1-5, reads DTGVSQNPRHKITKRGQNVTFRCDPISEHNRLYWYRQTLGQGPEFLTYFQNEAQLEKSRLLSDRFSAERPKGSFSTLEIQRTEQGDSAMYLCASSSPGANQPQHFGDGTRLSIL.

This clonotype occurred a few times. The genes are TRBV12-3 or TRBV12-4 and TRBJ2-3; weak D call: TRBD1 (6 bases). V lost 6 bases to trimming and J lost 5 bases, with 18 bases between them. This CDR3 comprises 15 residues. For the CDR3, the DNA is TGTGCCAGCAGACCTACAGGGACCGCGGGAGATACGCAGTATTTT. Encoded protein: CASRPTGTAGDTQYF.

As to this clonotype: One end of the junction is discordant with germline, which a read error may explain. The V and J genes are TRBV4-3 and TRBJ2-1; TRBD1 might be the D (6 bases). This CDR3 comprises 15 residues. The germline V gene encodes CDR1 LGHNA and CDR2 YSLEER. The CDR3 loop is CAGSQRDKYLDEQFF. For the CDR3, the DNA is TGCGCCGGCAGCCAAAGGGACAAATATTTGGATGAGCAGTTCTTC.

The table lists this clonotype with a few counts. The chain employs TRBV5-1 and TRBJ1-1, with D uncertain. Germline V gene data show CDR1 as SGHRS and CDR2 as YFSETQ. The CDR3 has 13 residues. The V end was cut by 7 bases, the J end by 5 bases, with 15 bases between. In DNA form, the CDR3 reads TGCGCCAGCGGAGCCGAATGGGGTACTGAAGCTTTCTTT. This sequence encodes CASGAEWGTEAFF.

The chain uses TRBV9 and TRBJ2-3, with 8 bases that match TRBD2. Germline trimming cut 6 bases from V and 1 base from J; bases unmatched to any gene: 10. Germline values: CDR1 SGDLS, CDR2 YYNGEE. The length of the CDR3 is 16 residues. CDR3 region: CASNVIELAGTDTQYF. CDR3 sequence (DNA): TGTGCCAGCAACGTCATCGAACTAGCGGGCACAGATACGCAGTATTTT. Full variable domain (remainder filled in from reference TRBV9 and TRBJ2-3): DSGVTQTPKHLITATGQRVTLRCSPRSGDLSVYWYQQSLDQGLQFLIQYYNGEERAKGNILERFSAQQFPDLHSELNLSSLELGDSALYFCASNVIELAGTDTQYFGPGTRLTVL.

The rearrangement uses TRBV4-2 and TRBJ1-2, with D uncertain. The V and J ends lost 1 base and 4 bases respectively, with 13 bases between them. This CDR3 comprises 15 residues. Germline CDR1 LGHNA, CDR2 YNFKEQ. The CDR3 spells CASSQVLADAYGYTF. The CDR3 coding sequence is TGTGCCAGCAGCCAAGTCCTGGCCGACGCCTATGGCTACACCTTC.